Listed below are T cell receptor beta chains from one sample, sequenced in a study of lymphopenia after photon versus proton radiotherapy. Sequencing used immunoSEQ multiplex PCR; TCRdb keeps in-frame clones, though not all of them. The sample includes roughly 57,000 clones, around 83% of them seen just once. This specimen was peripheral blood, taken from a patient treated with photon-based radiotherapy. The origin of the receptors is a man aged 45 to 65 with gastric cancer. The CDR3 runs from the conserved cysteine through the conserved F or W. The D gene is left open where the match is weak. Where a row states a size, it is once, few, many or the class of an expanded clone; other rows omit it.

TRBD2	TRBV5-1	.	TRBJ2-3	CASSATGTSGKDTQYF	TGCGCCAGCAGCGCCACCGGGACTAGCGGTAAAGATACGCAGTATTTT
TRBD1	TRBV5-4	.	TRBJ2-5	CASSSGQGHGETQYF	TGTGCCAGCAGCTCCGGACAGGGGCATGGGGAGACCCAGTACTTC
TRBD2	TRBV4-1	.	TRBJ2-3	CASSQDAAGGDTQYF	TGCGCCAGCAGCCAAGATGCAGCGGGAGGAGATACGCAGTATTTT
TRBD2	TRBV9	.	TRBJ2-3	CASSVDSGGTDTQYF	TGTGCCAGCAGCGTAGATAGCGGGGGCACAGATACGCAGTATTTT
.	TRBV30	.	TRBJ1-3	CAWSPHAAVPGNTIYF	TGTGCCTGGAGCCCGCACGCGGCGGTTCCGGGAAACACCATATATTTT
.	TRBV27	.	TRBJ1-5	CASSQQGGNQPQHF	TGTGCCAGCAGCCAACAGGGCGGTAATCAGCCCCAGCATTTT
TRBD2	TRBV27	.	TRBJ2-3	CASGPSGRGSTDTQYF	TGTGCCAGCGGCCCCAGCGGGAGGGGTAGCACAGATACGCAGTATTTT
.	TRBV7-8	.	TRBJ2-1	CASSLEAYTFSYNEQFF	TGTGCCAGCAGCTTAGAAGCGTATACCTTCTCCTACAATGAGCAGTTCTTC
.	TRBV6-5	.	TRBJ1-1	CASSYAGMIAEAFF	TGTGCCAGCAGTTACGCGGGTATGATCGCTGAAGCTTTCTTT
TRBD2	TRBV11-3	.	TRBJ2-1	CASSRTSGSDEQFF	TGTGCCAGCAGTCGGACTAGCGGGAGCGATGAGCAGTTCTTC
.	TRBV11-2	.	TRBJ1-5	CASSQWEGQPQHF	TGTGCCAGCAGCCAATGGGAGGGTCAGCCCCAGCATTTT
.	TRBV11-1	.	TRBJ2-3	CASSAYASSTDTQYF	TGTGCCAGCAGTGCCTACGCCTCTAGCACAGATACGCAGTATTTT
TRBD2	TRBV5-1	.	TRBJ2-1	CASRQTSGSSYEQFF	TGCGCCAGCAGGCAGACTAGCGGGAGTAGCTATGAGCAGTTCTTC
TRBD2	TRBV27	.	TRBJ2-5	CASSSTTSGGQETQYF	TGTGCCAGCAGTTCCACGACTAGCGGGGGTCAAGAGACCCAGTACTTC
.	TRBV6-4	.	TRBJ2-6	CASTPVSGANVLTF	TGTGCCAGCACCCCGGTCTCTGGGGCCAACGTCCTGACTTTC
.	TRBV7-2	.	TRBJ2-1	CASSLNGRAYNEQFF	TGTGCCAGCAGCTTAAACGGGAGAGCCTACAATGAGCAGTTCTTC
.	TRBV15	once	TRBJ2-1	CATSRGLAFEQFF	TGTGCCACCAGCAGAGGTCTAGCCTTTGAGCAGTTCTTC
TRBD1	TRBV6-5	.	TRBJ2-7	CASRGLGQVAYEQYF	TGTGCCAGCAGGGGCTTGGGACAGGTCGCCTACGAGCAGTACTTC
.	TRBV11-2	.	TRBJ2-1	CASSLTSGQIYNEQFF	TGTGCCAGCAGCCTTACCTCAGGACAGATATACAATGAGCAGTTCTTC
TRBD1	TRBV16	.	TRBJ2-3	CASSRLTGGSPDTQYF	TGTGCCAGCAGCCGTCTGACAGGGGGCAGTCCAGATACGCAGTATTTT
TRBD1	TRBV9	.	TRBJ2-7	CASSVGQGYYEQYF	TGTGCCAGCAGCGTAGGACAGGGTTACTACGAGCAGTACTTC
.	TRBV5-6	.	TRBJ2-5	CASSSNQETQYF	TGTGCCAGCAGCTCGAACCAAGAGACCCAGTACTTC
.	TRBV5-1	.	TRBJ2-2	CASRTGWTGELFF	TGCGCCAGCAGAACAGGGTGGACCGGGGAGCTGTTTTTT
TRBD1	TRBV11-2	.	TRBJ2-7	CASSQGVTSYEQYF	TGTGCCAGCAGCCAGGGGGTCACCTCCTACGAGCAGTACTTC
TRBD1	TRBV19	.	TRBJ1-5	CASSAKWDRVQPQHF	TGTGCCAGTAGTGCCAAATGGGACAGGGTGCAGCCCCAGCATTTT
.	TRBV11-3	.	TRBJ2-4	CASSPDRNIQYF	TGTGCCAGCAGCCCCGACAGGAACATTCAGTACTTC
.	TRBV19	.	TRBJ1-4	CASSIGAANEKLFF	TGTGCCAGTAGTATAGGGGCGGCTAATGAAAAACTGTTTTTT
.	TRBV27	.	TRBJ2-7	CASSLTDSYEQYF	TGTGCCAGCAGTTTAACGGACAGCTACGAGCAGTACTTC
.	TRBV11-3	.	TRBJ2-3	CASSFQEKDTQYF	TGTGCCAGCAGCTTCCAGGAAAAAGATACGCAGTATTTT
.	TRBV2	.	TRBJ2-3	CASSFHPTVDTQYF	TGTGCCAGCAGTTTTCACCCGACAGTGGATACGCAGTATTTT
.	TRBV19	once	TRBJ2-6	CASSLPGAASGANVLTF	TGTGCCAGTAGTCTCCCGGGAGCAGCTTCTGGGGCCAACGTCCTGACTTTC
.	TRBV7-9	.	TRBJ2-7	CASSQGSETYKQYF	TGTGCCAGCAGTCAAGGTTCAGAGACCTACAAGCAGTACTTC
TRBD2	TRBV7-8	.	TRBJ2-7	CASSHPGLGGYEQYF	TGTGCCAGCAGCCACCCGGGACTAGGTGGCTACGAGCAGTACTTC
TRBD1	TRBV28	once	TRBJ1-5	CASSLPDRGANQPQHF	TGTGCCAGCAGTTTACCGGACAGGGGGGCCAATCAGCCCCAGCATTTT
TRBD2	TRBV6-6	.	TRBJ2-3	CASTSSGRSDTQYF	TGTGCCAGCACCTCTAGCGGGAGGTCGGATACGCAGTATTTT
TRBD1	TRBV19	.	TRBJ1-5	CASKGQPATPNQPQHF	TGTGCCAGTAAGGGACAGCCAGCCACACCCAATCAGCCCCAGCATTTT
.	TRBV6-1	.	TRBJ1-3	CASTLLSGTGNTIYF	TGTGCCAGCACCCTCTTATCGGGGACAGGAAACACCATATATTTT
TRBD1	TRBV18	.	TRBJ2-3	CASSPLFSAQGEDTQYF	TGTGCCAGCTCACCACTTTTTAGCGCCCAGGGGGAAGATACGCAGTATTTT